A single sample is the source of the 10 T cell receptor beta chains below, sequenced in a study of CD8+ T cells in alopecia areata. The sample's treatment: oral pan-JAK inhibitor, 5-10 mg twice daily. TCR sequencing used cDNA made by reverse transcription of extracted RNA. Here immunoSEQ multiplex PCR was the method, and the copy in TCRdb shows in-frame clones only, minus some. Of about 270,000 clones detected, 45% to 70% appear once; the ten largest clones hold 0.75% to 0.95%. The sample here was CD4+ T cells sorted from blood, taken around week 54, from a patient treated with tofacitinib. The receptors were sampled from a human donor with alopecia areata.

The chain uses TRBV10-3 and TRBJ2-7; D unresolved. CDR1 is ENHRY and CDR2 is SYGVKD in the germline V gene. The CDR3 length is 13 residues. The germline V and J ends were trimmed by 0 bases and 9 bases, with 12 bases remaining between them. CDR3: CAISESGEVGQYF. The CDR3 bases are TGTGCCATCAGTGAGTCTGGTGAAGTCGGGCAGTACTTC.

The rearrangement links TRBV4-2 to TRBJ2-3; TRBD1 agrees at 8 bases. Germline-derived CDR1 and CDR2 are LGHNA and YNFKEQ. Germline trimming cut 3 bases from V and 2 bases from J; bases unmatched to any gene: 7. There are 16 residues in the CDR3. The chain's CDR3 is CASSHTRTGPTDTQYF. CDR3 nucleotides: TGTGCCAGCAGCCACACCCGGACAGGGCCCACAGATACGCAGTATTTT.

This clone was picked up a small number of times. The genes are TRBV14 and TRBJ2-3; D is uncertain. Trimming removed 5 bases from V and 6 bases from J, with 6 bases in between. The CDR3 totals 11 residues. Germline V gene data show CDR1 as SGHDN and CDR2 as FVKESK. For the CDR3, the DNA is TGTGCCAGCAGCGGGCGGGATACGCAGTATTTT. Protein sequence: CASSGRDTQYF.

The V gene is TRBV4-2, the J gene TRBJ2-7, with a possible D match to TRBD1 (6 bases). CDR3 length equals 15 residues. Trimming pared 2 bases from V and 5 bases from J, leaving 16 bases between. Germline CDR1 and CDR2: LGHNA and YNFKEQ. The CDR3 here is CASSQQEGTLNEQYF. In nucleotides, the CDR3 is TGTGCCAGCAGCCAACAAGAGGGGACACTTAACGAGCAGTACTTC.

The chain employs TRBV2 and TRBJ1-1; 10 bases are a match to TRBD1. CDR3 length: 13 residues. The ends lost 7 bases at V and 4 bases at J; junction bases unmatched: 3. From germline, CDR1 is SNHLY and CDR2 FYNNEI. The CDR3 region has the DNA TGTGCCAGCATACGGGACAGGGGCACTGAAGCTTTCTTT. It codes for CASIRDRGTEAFF.

This chain joins TRBV4-1 and TRBJ2-2; D remains unclear. V was clipped by 4 bases and J by 3 bases, with 15 bases between them. Germline assignment: CDR1 MGHRA and CDR2 YSYEKL. The CDR3 is 16 amino acids. The CDR3 nucleotides read TGCGCCAGCAGCCTATCATGGATAGGGTACACCGGGGAGCTGTTTTTT. Residues: CASSLSWIGYTGELFF.

This clone was seen once. The rearrangement uses TRBV9 and TRBJ1-2, with 8 bases identical to TRBD1. In germline, CDR1 is SGDLS, CDR2 YYNGEE. Unmatched junction bases numbered 1, after V lost 3 bases and J lost 0 bases. The length of the CDR3 is 14 residues. In nucleotides, the CDR3 is TGTGCCAGCAGCGCGACAGGGGCTAACTATGGCTACACCTTC. Its protein product is CASSATGANYGYTF.

The chain uses TRBV4-1 and TRBJ2-5, with 7 bases aligning to TRBD2. CDR3 size: 13 residues. Germline-derived CDR1 and CDR2 are MGHRA and YSYEKL. V lost 6 bases and J lost 8; bases outside the gene matches: 9. CDR3 in amino acids: CASRRATGGTQYF. DNA of the CDR3: TGCGCCAGCAGGAGGGCCACGGGGGGAACCCAGTACTTC.

With regard to this clone: Other nucleotide sequences in the sample specify the same CDR3. This rearrangement joins TRBV30 to TRBJ2-6; a possible D gene is TRBD2 (7 bases). The germline CDR1 and CDR2 sequences are GTSNPN and SVGIG (reference sequence). The CDR3 covers 16 residues. The V and J ends lost 0 bases and 2 bases respectively, with 11 bases between them. CDR3 loop: CAWSVQGGTGANVLTF. The CDR3 DNA reads as TGTGCCTGGAGTGTACAGGGAGGGACTGGGGCCAACGTCCTGACTTTC.

This clone was detected a few times. The chain joins TRBV2 to TRBJ2-3, with 7 bases that match TRBD2. This CDR3 has 15 amino acids. V lost 4 bases, J lost 2 bases, and 6 bases stayed unmatched. Germline V CDR1 and CDR2: SNHLY, FYNNEI. As DNA, the CDR3 is TGTGCCAGCAGTGTTCTAGCGGCCGACACAGATACGCAGTATTTT. Its protein is CASSVLAADTDTQYF.